The T cell receptor beta chain under discussion was sequenced for a study of T cell changes during pregnancy in multiple sclerosis. Per the germline V gene, CDR1 is LNHDA and CDR2 is SQIVND (reference sequence). Unmatched junction bases numbered 6, after V lost 1 base and J lost 8 bases. The CDR3 length is 15 residues. Assay used: immunoSEQ multiplex PCR; TCRdb lists only in-frame clones, some missing. Of some 48,000 clones listed, 95% to 96% are singletons. The sequence was obtained from a female donor with multiple sclerosis, enrolled in a pregnancy study. Source: peripheral blood, taken in the second trimester of pregnancy. The chain uses TRBV19 and TRBJ2-1, with 9 bases aligning to TRBD1. The CDR3 reads CASSIAGDRVDEQFF. DNA of the CDR3: TGTGCCAGTAGTATAGCAGGGGACAGGGTCGATGAGCAGTTCTTC.